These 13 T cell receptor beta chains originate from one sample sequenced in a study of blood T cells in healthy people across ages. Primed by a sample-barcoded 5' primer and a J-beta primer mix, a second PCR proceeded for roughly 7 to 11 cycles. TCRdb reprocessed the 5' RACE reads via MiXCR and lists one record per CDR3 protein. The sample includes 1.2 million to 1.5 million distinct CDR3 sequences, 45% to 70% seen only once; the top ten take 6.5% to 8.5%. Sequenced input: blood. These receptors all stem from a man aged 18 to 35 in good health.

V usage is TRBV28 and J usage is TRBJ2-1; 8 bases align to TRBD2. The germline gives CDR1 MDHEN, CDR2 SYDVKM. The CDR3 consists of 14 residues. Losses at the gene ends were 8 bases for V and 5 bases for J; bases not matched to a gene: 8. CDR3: CASGSGRKNNEQFF. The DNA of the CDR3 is TGTGCCAGCGGGAGCGGGAGAAAAAACAATGAGCAGTTCTTC.

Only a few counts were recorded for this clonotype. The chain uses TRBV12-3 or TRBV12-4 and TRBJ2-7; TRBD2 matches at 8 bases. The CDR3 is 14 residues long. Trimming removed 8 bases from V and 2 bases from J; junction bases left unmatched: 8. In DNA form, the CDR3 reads TGTGCCAGCTCCACTAGCGGACGGACCTACGAGCAGTACTTC. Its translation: CASSTSGRTYEQYF.

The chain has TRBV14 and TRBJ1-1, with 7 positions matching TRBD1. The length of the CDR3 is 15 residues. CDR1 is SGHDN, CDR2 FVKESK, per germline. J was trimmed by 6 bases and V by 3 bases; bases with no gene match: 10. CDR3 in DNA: TGTGCCAGCAGCCAGGGCAGGGGGACTTGGGCTGAAGCTTTCTTT. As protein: CASSQGRGTWAEAFF.

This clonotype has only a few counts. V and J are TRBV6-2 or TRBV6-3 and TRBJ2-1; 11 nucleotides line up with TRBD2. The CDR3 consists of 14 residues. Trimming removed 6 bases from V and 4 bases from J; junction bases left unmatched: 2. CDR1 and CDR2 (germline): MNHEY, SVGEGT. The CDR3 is CASRGLAEYNEQFF. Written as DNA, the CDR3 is TGTGCCAGCAGGGGACTAGCGGAGTACAATGAGCAGTTCTTC.

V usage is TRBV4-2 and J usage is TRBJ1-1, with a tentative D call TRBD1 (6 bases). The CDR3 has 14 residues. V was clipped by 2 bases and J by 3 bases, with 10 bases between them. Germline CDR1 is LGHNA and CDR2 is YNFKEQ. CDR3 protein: CASSQSQGDTEAFF. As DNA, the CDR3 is TGTGCCAGCAGCCAATCACAGGGTGACACTGAAGCTTTCTTT.

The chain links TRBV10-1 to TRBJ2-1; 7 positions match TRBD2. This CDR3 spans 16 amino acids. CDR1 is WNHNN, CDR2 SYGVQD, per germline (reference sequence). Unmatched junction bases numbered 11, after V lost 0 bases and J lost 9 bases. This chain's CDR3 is CASSESTGGRRFEQFF. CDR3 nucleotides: TGCGCCAGCAGTGAGTCGACGGGCGGGAGAAGGTTTGAGCAGTTCTTC.

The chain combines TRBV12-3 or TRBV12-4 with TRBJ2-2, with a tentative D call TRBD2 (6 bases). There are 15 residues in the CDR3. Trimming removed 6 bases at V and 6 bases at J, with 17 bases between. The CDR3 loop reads CASRPFGGRSGELFF. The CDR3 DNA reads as TGTGCCAGCAGGCCCTTTGGGGGGAGATCCGGGGAGCTGTTTTTT.

CDR3 protein: CSARGPRALTF. CDR3 DNA sequence: TGCAGTGCTAGAGGGCCGCGGGCTCTCACCTTC. This chain uses TRBV20-1 with TRBJ1-2; D is unresolved. Germline loops: CDR1 DFQATT, CDR2 SNEGSKA (reference sequence). This CDR3 region has 11 residues. V was shortened by 1 base and J by 13 bases, with 13 bases between the two germline ends.

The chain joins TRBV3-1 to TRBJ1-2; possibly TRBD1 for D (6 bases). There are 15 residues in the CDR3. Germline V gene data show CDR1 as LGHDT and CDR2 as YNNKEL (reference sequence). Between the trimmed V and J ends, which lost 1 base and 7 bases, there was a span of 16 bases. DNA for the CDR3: TGTGCCAGCAGCCAAGGAAGGGGACACTCCGGTGGCTACACCTTC. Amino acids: CASSQGRGHSGGYTF.

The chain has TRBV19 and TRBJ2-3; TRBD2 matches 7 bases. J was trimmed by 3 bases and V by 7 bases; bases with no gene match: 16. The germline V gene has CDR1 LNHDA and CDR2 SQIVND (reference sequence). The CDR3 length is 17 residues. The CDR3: CASTPLASGIETDTQYF. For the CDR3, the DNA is TGTGCCAGTACCCCGTTGGCTAGCGGAATCGAGACAGATACGCAGTATTTT.

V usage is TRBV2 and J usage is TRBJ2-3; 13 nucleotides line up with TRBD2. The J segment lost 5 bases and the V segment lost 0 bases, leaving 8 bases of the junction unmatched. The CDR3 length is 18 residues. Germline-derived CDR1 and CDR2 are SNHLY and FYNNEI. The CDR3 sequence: CASSEAALAGGRRDTQYF. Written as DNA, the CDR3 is TGTGCCAGCAGTGAAGCGGCACTAGCGGGGGGGCGACGAGATACGCAGTATTTT.

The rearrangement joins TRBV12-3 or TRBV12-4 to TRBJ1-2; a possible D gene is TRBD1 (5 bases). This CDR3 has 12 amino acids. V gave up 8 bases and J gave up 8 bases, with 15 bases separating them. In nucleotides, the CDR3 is TGTGCCAGCGACACAGGTCGAGGAGGCTACACCTTC. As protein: CASDTGRGGYTF.

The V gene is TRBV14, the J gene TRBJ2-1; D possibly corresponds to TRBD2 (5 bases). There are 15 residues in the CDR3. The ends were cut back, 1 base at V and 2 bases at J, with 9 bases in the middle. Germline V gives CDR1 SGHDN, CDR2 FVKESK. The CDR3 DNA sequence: TGTGCCAGCAGCCAAGTGGGAGTCCCCTACAATGAGCAGTTCTTC. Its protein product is CASSQVGVPYNEQFF.